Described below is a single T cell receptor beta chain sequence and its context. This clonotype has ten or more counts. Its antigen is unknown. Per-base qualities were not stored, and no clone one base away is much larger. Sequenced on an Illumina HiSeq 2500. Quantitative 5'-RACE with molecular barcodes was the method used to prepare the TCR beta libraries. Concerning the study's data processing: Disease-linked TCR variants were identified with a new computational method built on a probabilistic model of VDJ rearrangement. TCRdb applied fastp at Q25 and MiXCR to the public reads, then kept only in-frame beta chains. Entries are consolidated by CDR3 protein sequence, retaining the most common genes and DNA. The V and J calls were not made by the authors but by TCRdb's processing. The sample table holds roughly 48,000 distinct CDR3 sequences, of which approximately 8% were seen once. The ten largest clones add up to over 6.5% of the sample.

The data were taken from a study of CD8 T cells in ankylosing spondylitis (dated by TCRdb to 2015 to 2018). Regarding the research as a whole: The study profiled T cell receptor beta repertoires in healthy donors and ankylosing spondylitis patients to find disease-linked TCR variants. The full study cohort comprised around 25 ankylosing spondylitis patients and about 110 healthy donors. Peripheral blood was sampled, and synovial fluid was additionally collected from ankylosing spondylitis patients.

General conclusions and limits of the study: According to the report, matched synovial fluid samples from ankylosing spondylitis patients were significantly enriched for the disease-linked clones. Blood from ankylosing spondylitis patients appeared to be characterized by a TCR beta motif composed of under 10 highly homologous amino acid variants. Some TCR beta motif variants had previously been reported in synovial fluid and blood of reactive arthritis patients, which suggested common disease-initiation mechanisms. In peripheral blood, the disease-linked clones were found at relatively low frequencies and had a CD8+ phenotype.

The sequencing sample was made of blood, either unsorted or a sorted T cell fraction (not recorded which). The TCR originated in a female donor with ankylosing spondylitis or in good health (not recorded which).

The CDR3 region reads CASSQDSGTANTEAFF. The DNA is as follows: TGCGCCAGCAGCCAAGATTCCGGGACGGCGAACACTGAAGCTTTCTTT. The sequence joins TRBV4-1 to TRBJ1-1; the D gene is possibly TRBD1, with 5 bases matching. The germline V gene provides CDR1 MGHRA and CDR2 YSYEKL. V gives up 0 bases and J gives up 1 base, and the segment between their germline ends measures 12 bases. The CDR3 runs 16 residues from the cysteine to the phenylalanine. Just CDR3 DNA is preserved here, 48 bases in frame from base 1.